One T cell receptor (beta chain) is described in this entry. Its specificity is unknown. This entry belongs to a study of identical twins. General study findings and limits: Analyses of zero insertions could, in part, be confounded by invariant MAIT and iNKT cells. Recombination models fit unrelated individuals' TCR alpha sharing but underestimated twins'.

TCRdb analysed the 5' RACE reads with MiXCR anew, one entry per CDR3 protein. The data hold some 1,700,000 distinct CDR3 sequences, with roughly a third observed a single time. This CDR3 is built from 18 residues. Germline lookup yields CDR1 SGHTA and CDR2 FQGNSA. The V gene is TRBV7-2, the J gene TRBJ2-7; 16 nucleotides match TRBD2. The J call may be in error: the DNA end matches TRBJ2-5 better. The specimen sequenced was cord blood. The clonotype originates from a newborn girl in good health. The CDR3, as DNA: TGTGCCAGCAGCTCCCCGGCGGGACTAGCGGGGGGGAGGGAGACCCAGTACTTC. It is translated as CASSSPAGLAGGRETQYF.